This T cell receptor (beta chain) was sequenced for a study of OX40 agonist ivuxolimab in advanced cancers. Study-wide background: Eligibility rules accepted prior anti-PD-1, anti-PD-L1 or anti-CTLA-4 therapy, and under 45% had some. Study observations and caveats: Averaging showed that CD8+ T cells had more expanded clones than CD4+ did. Clonal expansion among partial responders at 0.1-3.0 mg/kg ranked near the lowest.

From germline, CDR1 is SNHLY and CDR2 FYNNEI. This CDR3 is 15 amino acids long. The ends were cut back, 1 base at V and 8 bases at J, with 14 bases in the middle. TCRdb's copy holds only in-frame clones and misses some; the assay was immunoSEQ multiplex PCR. The repertoire holds fewer than 35,000 clones, with 88% as singletons. On this clone itself: Its target is unknown.

Blood specimens came from baseline, cycle 4 day 1, and cycle 7 day 1. J is TRBJ1-4 and V is TRBV2; D might be TRBD1 (6 bases). The material sequenced was CD4+ or CD8+ T cells sorted from blood, taken in a trial of the OX40 agonist ivuxolimab. The clonotype comes from an adult with an advanced solid tumor such as melanoma, head and neck, liver or kidney cancer. As DNA, the CDR3 is TGTGCCAGCAGTGAAGTAGGGGGAAGAGGCGAAAAACTGTTTTTT. Protein product: CASSEVGGRGEKLFF. The full variable domain, completed using reference TRBV2 and TRBJ1-4, is EPEVTQTPSHQVTQMGQEVILRCVPISNHLYFYWYRQILGQKVEFLVSFYNNEISEKSEIFDDQFSVERPDGSNFTLKIRSTKLEDSAMYFCASSEVGGRGEKLFFGSGTQLSVL.